This TCR beta chain was sequenced in a study of T cells in Graves' hyperthyroidism and ophthalmopathy. The germline V gene encodes CDR1 MDHEN and CDR2 SYDVKM. Trimming took 6 bases from V and 0 from J, leaving 14 bases between them. This CDR3 spans 15 amino acids. RNA transcripts were the template for amplifying TCR beta CDR3 regions. HTBI primers were employed in a first-round RT-PCR of the TCR CDR3. MiXCR, applied by TCRdb to the multiplex PCR reads, yields one record per CDR3 protein. The top ten clones hold roughly a sixth of a sample with 300,000 to 450,000 distinct CDR3 sequences, 15% to 20% of them seen once. This clonotype was observed many times.

The sample taken for sequencing was blood. The chain combines TRBV28 with TRBJ2-5; D gene unclear. The source of this sequence is a woman aged 40-49 years with Graves' ophthalmopathy. DNA for the CDR3: TGTGCCAGCAGGAGAGATCGATTATACCAAGAGACCCAGTACTTC. It translates to CASRRDRLYQETQYF.